A single sample is the source of the 4 T cell receptor beta chains below, sequenced in a study of Graves' ophthalmopathy and Graves' hyperthyroidism. Beta-chain TCR CDR3 regions were amplified from RNA transcripts. HTBI primers served in a first-round RT-PCR, which a second-round multiplex PCR followed. One entry per CDR3 protein, called by TCRdb with MiXCR from the multiplex PCR reads. Counted here are approximately 1.2 million distinct CDR3 sequences, approximately 35% occurring once; the ten biggest clones make up roughly 11%. Material: peripheral blood or thyroid tissue (not recorded which). These receptors all stem from an adult man with Graves' hyperthyroidism.

The rearrangement uses TRBV19 and TRBJ1-3; no definite D call. V lost 2 bases to trimming and J lost 5 bases, with 10 bases between them. From germline, CDR1 is LNHDA and CDR2 SQIVND (reference sequence). This CDR3 is 14 amino acids long. In DNA form, the CDR3 reads TGTGCCAGTAGTATACCGGGTAACCGAAACACCATATATTTT. Amino acid sequence: CASSIPGNRNTIYF.

The CDR3 protein is CATSDSGRGPYEQYF. CDR3 nucleotide sequence: TGTGCCACCAGTGATTCAGGCAGGGGTCCCTACGAGCAGTACTTC. The chain links TRBV24-1 to TRBJ2-7; D is possibly TRBD1 (6 bases). The V gene's germline CDR1 is KGHDR and CDR2 SFDVKD. V lost 2 bases and J 2 bases, leaving 12 bases between the germline ends. The CDR3 extends over 15 amino acids.

Notes on this clonotype: One end of the junction is discordant with germline, which a read error may explain. V is TRBV25-1 and J is TRBJ2-2; D is possibly TRBD2 (6 bases). CDR3 length equals 18 residues. CDR1 is MGHDK, CDR2 SYGVNS, per germline. The CDR3 reads CASSQGVFCGTCPGELFF. The DNA of the CDR3 is TGCGCCAGCAGCCAAGGCGTCTTCTGCGGGACCTGCCCCGGGGAGCTGTTTTTT.

This clonotype occurred once. The chain combines TRBV10-3 with TRBJ2-7; unclear D gene. Trimming left V 10 bases short and J 5 bases short, with 18 bases between. CDR3 size: 13 residues. CDR1 and CDR2 (germline): ENHRY, SYGVKD. The CDR3 DNA reads TGTGCCAGCAGCTCGTCCCTCGAAGACGAGCAGTACTTC. It translates to CASSSSLEDEQYF.